This T cell receptor (beta chain) was recovered during a study of T cell repertoires in cytomegalovirus infection (dated by TCRdb to the late 2010s). With respect to the entire study: Donor HLA type was relevant to the analysis, as public TCR beta signatures indicated carriage of CMV infection together with the matching HLA type. What the study reported, not specific to this receptor: The ex vivo response was dominated by HLA-C-restricted CMV-specific TCR beta clonotypes, which also provided the single most frequent clonotype in two of eight donors. In both this cohort and an independent cohort of several hundred donors, the cumulative frequency of public TCR beta family members distinguished carriers of CMV infection plus the relevant HLA type.

V and J lose 5 bases and 3 bases, and a span of 7 bases separates them. The germline V gene (reference sequence) provides CDR1 SEHNR and CDR2 FQNEAQ. The CDR3, cysteine through phenylalanine, is 12 amino acids long. Of the read, only the CDR3 DNA is kept; its 36 bases are in frame from base 1. Worth noting for this clonotype: Its antigen is currently not known. No much larger clonotype is one base removed from it; base qualities were not supplied.

Sequencing was carried out with an Illumina HiSeq 1500. TCRdb trimmed public reads at Q25 via fastp, called clones via MiXCR and kept in-frame beta chains. Rows matching on CDR3 protein sequence are summarized as one entry with the most common DNA and genes. This sample lists hundreds of thousands of distinct CDR3 sequences; 30% to 40% were detected once. The top ten clones comprise roughly 15% of the sample. The receptor was derived from a human donor in good health (CMV status not recorded). Some clones in this sample may be carry-over from other donors' samples. What was sequenced was PBMCs. The rearrangement combines TRBV7-9 with TRBJ1-1; the D gene assignment is ambiguous. The base sequence is TGTGCCAGCAGCCGGTCGGACACTGAAGCTTTCTTT. Translation gives CASSRSDTEAFF.